A selection of T cell receptor beta chains follows, all from one sample in a study of cytomegalovirus exposure and HLA in healthy donors. Here immunoSEQ multiplex PCR was the method, and the copy in TCRdb shows in-frame clones only, minus some. The table shows about 170,000 clones, with 60% to 80% occurring only once. The specimen sequenced was PBMCs. The receptor set was obtained from a man aged 35-49 years in good health and CMV-seronegative. The CDR3 runs from the conserved cysteine through the conserved F or W. A D gene is named only where the DNA matches it firmly.

TRBD2 | TRBV19 | CASSISGLAGPYEQYF
NA | TRBV5-1 | CASSFWGLAVNTEAFF
NA | TRBV7-9 | CSSSFPGQPTGELFF
TRBD1 | TRBV18 | CASSPQTGGQETQYF
TRBD1 | TRBV7-3 | CASSAQPGQVFAGELFF
TRBD2 | TRBV15 | CATSRGLAGGVGANVLTF
TRBD1 | TRBV2 | CASSMTGPREAFF
TRBD1 | TRBV2 | CASSAVGQGSNQPQHF
TRBD1 | TRBV20-1 | CSGLGGETQYF
TRBD1 | TRBV5-1 | CASIPGGTGVLNEQFF
NA | TRBV19 | CASSGGTAYEQYF
NA | TRBV14 | CASSDGRGGPQHF
NA | TRBV11-1 | CASSLGPLRQETQYF
NA | TRBV10-3 | CATPNAGVYNSPLHF
NA | TRBV5-6 | CASSLGPRRTTNEKLFF
TRBD1 | TRBV6-6 | CASSRQGSGQPQHF
TRBD1 | TRBV15 | CATSRDRGYEQYF
TRBD1 | TRBV5-6 | CASSHRRQGLEYEQYF
NA | TRBV30 | CAWSPRRGTHNGNTIYF
NA | TRBV29-1 | CSVRWAGTEAFF
NA | TRBV5-4 | CASSFLLDTQYF
NA | TRBV12-5 | CASGRPTISNQPQHF
NA | TRBV9 | CASSVGTGPYEQYF
TRBD1 | TRBV5-8 | CASSYSQGAYTEAFF
NA | TRBV19 | CASSIAGINEQYF
TRBD1 | TRBV25-1 | CASSSPTGTNTGELFF
NA | TRBV10-3 | CAISVSRDSKDTQYF
NA | TRBV6-1 | CASSEAGVHTGELFF
TRBD2 | TRBV5-6 | CASSERPGTSSSEQYF
TRBD2 | TRBV9 | CASSPRTSGAYEQYF
NA | TRBV2 | CASSEGRVGKTQYF
NA | TRBV19 | CASGRQGEQYF
NA | TRBV10-3 | CAISPVAEGEETQYF
NA | TRBV7-3 | CASSLLGAGEQYF
TRBD1 | TRBV29-1 | CSAGTGNEQYF
NA | TRBV30 | CAWSFGGNTEAFF
TRBD1 | TRBV19 | CASSPRTGLNTEAFF
NA | TRBV4-2 | CASSPRSSYEQYF
TRBD2 | TRBV5-1 | CASSLRTSGSYNEQFF
NA | TRBV5-6 | CASSLLTSQVPSTDTQYF
TRBD1 | TRBV18 | CASSQTDRGNSPLHF
TRBD1 | TRBV25-1 | CASSGGQGYNSPLHF
TRBD1 | TRBV6-5 | CASSWDRSNYGYTF
NA | TRBV18 | CASSRGNTDGNTIYF
TRBD1 | TRBV6-6 | CASSSWDRAAYEQYF
TRBD2 | TRBV30 | CAWSVRGGGSYEQYF
NA | TRBV5-1 | CASSVREGNTGELFF
TRBD1 | TRBV27 | CASSQGTVQETQYF
TRBD1 | TRBV2 | CASSEVNRGREKLFF
TRBD1 | TRBV5-1 | CASSLGGDREQYF
TRBD1 | TRBV10-1 | CASSDCGQVSPQPQHF